The present T cell receptor (beta chain) was sequenced within a study of regulatory T cells in long-lasting Graves disease. Whole-study results and caveats: TCR diversity was lower in persistent Graves' patients than in newly diagnosed ones.

Germline CDR1 is SGHDT and CDR2 is YYEEEE. The length of the CDR3 is 15 residues. The V end was cut by 4 bases, the J end by 1 base, with 13 bases between. As to time point: persistent/refractory GD, antithyroid drugs over 5 years with positive TRAb. There was RNA extracted from PBMCs, and the TCR library was made from it. The sample holds a few counts of this clonotype. Its antigen is as yet unknown. Arm-PCR of CDR3 regions and iRepertoire HTBI primers were the basis on which TCR beta libraries were built. MiXCR was run by TCRdb on the multiplex PCR reads, yielding one entry per CDR3 protein. The sample has under 500,000 distinct CDR3 sequences, 20% seen once.

The sample here was peripheral blood mononuclear cells (PBMCs), taken when the disease was refractory, from a patient treated with antithyroid drugs. The chain is built from TRBV5-6 and TRBJ2-3; either TRBD1 or TRBD2 may fit D (5 bases each). This clonotype was sampled from a female donor with Graves disease. In nucleotides, the CDR3 is TGTGCCAGCAGCCCATTAGGGGACGGCACAGATACGCAGTATTTT. Translated: CASSPLGDGTDTQYF. Together with reference TRBV5-6 and TRBJ2-3, the CDR3 gives the full variable domain: DAGVTQSPTHLIKTRGQQVTLRCSPKSGHDTVSWYQQALGQGPQFIFQYYEEEERQRGNFPDRFSGHQFPNYSSELNVNALLLGDSALYLCASSPLGDGTDTQYFGPGTRLTVL.